The 22 T cell receptor beta chains presented below share a single source sample, sequenced in a study of T-cell memory formation after mild COVID-19. TCRdb analysed the 5' RACE reads with MiXCR anew, one entry per CDR3 protein. The table records 550,000 to 700,000 distinct CDR3 sequences, roughly 18% of them present only once. Material: PBMCs or a T cell subset sorted from them (not recorded which). The receptors derive from an adult woman who had mild COVID-19 (a few samples of this study predate the infection). Cell type and time point are not known.

This clonotype has at least ten counts. This chain connects TRBV5-1 to TRBJ2-5; D gene unclear. The germline gives CDR1 SGHRS, CDR2 YFSETQ. The CDR3 totals 16 residues. V lost 0 bases and J lost 3, with 15 bases in between. Here the CDR3 DNA reads TGCGCCAGCAGCTTGGCCCATCAGGAGAGAGAAGAGACCCAGTACTTC. Its translation is CASSLAHQEREETQYF.

The chain links TRBV11-3 to TRBJ1-1; a weak D match, TRBD1 (5 bases). V lost 7 bases and J lost 1, with 7 bases in between. Germline CDR1 and CDR2: SGHNT and YENEEA. CDR3 length: 12 amino acids. CDR3 in DNA: TGTGCCAGCAAGGACAAGAACACTGAAGCTTTCTTT. Its protein product is CASKDKNTEAFF.

The chain links TRBV15 to TRBJ2-1; possibly TRBD1 or TRBD2 for D (5 bases each). Trimming shortened V by 9 bases and J by 0 bases, and 15 bases separated the two germline ends. The CDR3 contains 15 residues. Germline V gene lookup returns CDR1 LNHNV and CDR2 YYDKDF (reference sequence). CDR3 bases: TGTGCCACTCGGGGCGGCATGAGCTCCTACAATGAGCAGTTCTTC. This translates into CATRGGMSSYNEQFF.

This chain links TRBV12-3 or TRBV12-4 with TRBJ1-1, with D unclear. The CDR3 consists of 12 residues. Trimming stripped 3 bases from V and 7 bases from J, with 9 bases between. The CDR3 reads CASSFYSGEAFF. The CDR3 DNA follows: TGTGCCAGCAGTTTCTATTCAGGTGAAGCTTTCTTT.

This clonotype was picked up a small number of times. The chain has TRBV6-5 and TRBJ2-7; tentative D call: TRBD2 (5 bases). V shed 0 bases and J shed 5 bases, with 14 bases lying between them. The V gene's germline CDR1 is MNHEY and CDR2 SVGAGI. The CDR3 totals 15 residues. Here the CDR3 DNA reads TGTGCCAGCAGTTACTCCGGACTCTCCACGGACGAGCAGTACTTC. It is translated as CASSYSGLSTDEQYF.

This clonotype was counted only a few times. V and J are TRBV25-1 and TRBJ1-1, with D possibly TRBD1 on 5 matching bases. V lost 8 bases and J 1 base, leaving 11 bases between the germline ends. This CDR3 contains 13 residues. Germline CDR1 and CDR2: MGHDK and SYGVNS. CDR3 amino acids: CASYEGPNTEAFF. The CDR3 DNA is TGTGCCAGCTATGAGGGACCGAACACTGAAGCTTTCTTT.

V usage is TRBV20-1 and J usage is TRBJ2-5; 9 nucleotides align to TRBD2. J was trimmed by 4 bases and V by 0 bases; bases with no gene match: 12. The length of the CDR3 is 17 residues. The germline V gene encodes CDR1 DFQATT and CDR2 SNEGSKA (reference sequence). CDR3 region: CSARDPRAGGPPETQYF. CDR3 bases: TGCAGTGCTAGAGATCCGAGAGCGGGGGGTCCCCCAGAGACCCAGTACTTC.

This clonotype showed up just a few times. This chain uses TRBV29-1 with TRBJ2-7, with D possibly being TRBD1 or TRBD2 (6 bases each). Between the trimmed V and J ends, which lost 8 bases and 6 bases, there was a span of 20 bases. CDR1 and CDR2 from the germline V gene are SQVTM and ANQGSEA. The CDR3 spans 13 residues. The CDR3 region has the DNA TGCAGCTTCACGCGGACAGCGGGTCTCGAGCAGTACTTC. The encoded protein is CSFTRTAGLEQYF.

The chain joins TRBV9 to TRBJ2-2; D is unresolved. The V end lost 1 base, the J end lost 7 bases, and 8 bases lay between the germline ends. CDR3 size: 13 residues. CDR1 and CDR2 (germline): SGDLS, YYNGEE. CDR3 DNA: TGTGCCAGCAGCGTAACCGAGATCGGGGAGCTGTTTTTT. This gives the protein CASSVTEIGELFF. Supplemented by reference TRBV9 and TRBJ2-2, the full variable domain reads DSGVTQTPKHLITATGQRVTLRCSPRSGDLSVYWYQQSLDQGLQFLIQYYNGEERAKGNILERFSAQQFPDLHSELNLSSLELGDSALYFCASSVTEIGELFFGEGSRLTVL.

J is TRBJ1-4 and V is TRBV6-5; D may be TRBD1 (5 bases). Trimming removed 5 bases at V and 6 bases at J, with 13 bases between. Germline V gives CDR1 MNHEY, CDR2 SVGAGI. The CDR3 totals 14 residues. The CDR3 sequence: CASSDLGEDEKLFF. The DNA for the CDR3 is TGTGCCAGCAGTGATCTGGGGGAAGATGAAAAACTGTTTTTT.

This clonotype was detected only a few times. The genes are TRBV6-5 and TRBJ2-7; D is perhaps TRBD2 (6 bases). Germline loops: CDR1 MNHEY, CDR2 SVGAGI. V was pared by 2 bases and J by 2 bases, with 16 bases between. The CDR3 is 16 amino acids. CDR3 loop: CASSYTGRLRPYEQYF. The CDR3, as DNA: TGTGCCAGCAGTTACACGGGGAGGCTGCGCCCCTACGAGCAGTACTTC.

This clonotype appeared many times. The rearrangement joins TRBV12-3 or TRBV12-4 to TRBJ1-5, with D perhaps TRBD1 (5 bases). The V and J ends lost 4 bases and 0 bases respectively, with 10 bases between them. The CDR3 contains 15 residues. The CDR3 loop reads CASSWGTFSNQPQHF. CDR3 in DNA: TGTGCCAGCAGTTGGGGGACCTTTAGCAATCAGCCCCAGCATTTT.

This clonotype showed up many times. The chain has TRBV20-1 and TRBJ2-5, with 8 bases fitting TRBD2. This CDR3 is 15 amino acids long. V was clipped by 4 bases and J by 5 bases; unmatched bases: 12. The germline CDR1 and CDR2 sequences are DFQATT and SNEGSKA (reference sequence). The DNA for the CDR3 is TGCAGTGCTAAGGATCGGGAGGGATTGGGTGAGACCCAGTACTTC. Encoded protein: CSAKDREGLGETQYF.

This clonotype occurred a few times. The chain employs TRBV6-2 or TRBV6-3 and TRBJ2-7, with TRBD1 matching over 8 bases. With V trimmed by 5 bases and J by 3 bases, 9 bases remained unmatched. CDR1 and CDR2 from the germline V gene are MNHEY and SVGEGT. CDR3 length: 15 residues. This CDR3 is CASSDPTGVDYEQYF. CDR3 bases: TGTGCCAGCAGTGACCCGACAGGGGTCGACTACGAGCAGTACTTC.

The chain combines TRBV7-3 with TRBJ2-5; D is unclear. Germline CDR1 reads SGHTA; CDR2 reads FQGTGA. Trimming shortened V by 5 bases and J by 5 bases, and 9 bases separated the two germline ends. The CDR3 spans 12 residues. The CDR3 coding sequence is TGTGCCAGCAGCGGGATTAGCGAGACCCAGTACTTC. It specifies CASSGISETQYF.

The J gene is TRBJ2-7, the V gene TRBV7-9; D remains ambiguous. V shed 4 bases and J shed 5 bases, with 6 bases lying between them. The germline V gene encodes CDR1 SEHNR and CDR2 FQNEAQ (reference sequence). The CDR3 has 11 residues. CDR3 amino acids: CASSWLDEQYF. As DNA, the CDR3 is TGTGCCAGCAGCTGGTTGGACGAGCAGTACTTC. Supplemented by reference TRBV7-9 and TRBJ2-7, the full variable domain reads DTGVSQNPRHKITKRGQNVTFRCDPISEHNRLYWYRQTLGQGPEFLTYFQNEAQLEKSRLLSDRFSAERPKGSFSTLEIQRTEQGDSAMYLCASSWLDEQYFGPGTRLTVT.

This clonotype was picked up a small number of times. The CDR3 DNA reads TGCGCCAGCAGCCAACCAGGGACACTCTACGAGCAGTACTTC. As protein: CASSQPGTLYEQYF. This chain joins TRBV4-1 and TRBJ2-7; TRBD1 is a possible D gene (6 bases). Trimming removed 2 bases at V and 3 bases at J, with 11 bases between. The CDR3 consists of 14 residues. Looked up from germline, CDR1 is MGHRA and CDR2 is YSYEKL.

The chain uses TRBV19 and TRBJ1-5; D unresolved. The CDR3 extends over 14 amino acids. V dropped 5 bases and J dropped 5 bases, with 13 bases sitting between them. CDR1 and CDR2 from the germline V gene are LNHDA and SQIVND (reference sequence). CDR3 sequence reads: CASSPTNSDQPQHF. CDR3 bases: TGTGCCAGTAGTCCGACGAACAGTGATCAGCCCCAGCATTTT. Full variable domain (rest looked up from reference TRBV19 and TRBJ1-5): DGGITQSPKYLFRKEGQNVTLSCEQNLNHDAMYWYRQDPGQGLRLIYYSQIVNDFQKGDIAEGYSVSREKKESFPLTVTSAQKNPTAFYLCASSPTNSDQPQHFGDGTRLSIL.

V usage is TRBV7-9 and J usage is TRBJ2-1; no firm D call. The germline CDR1 and CDR2 sequences are SEHNR and FQNEAQ (reference sequence). V was shortened by 4 bases and J by 0 bases, with 7 bases between the two germline ends. There are 14 residues in the CDR3. The chain's CDR3 is CASSSPPSYNEQFF. CDR3 DNA sequence: TGTGCCAGCAGCTCGCCGCCCTCCTACAATGAGCAGTTCTTC.

The J gene is TRBJ2-3, the V gene TRBV12-5; 7 bases fit TRBD2. Germline lookup yields CDR1 LGHNT and CDR2 FRNRAP. The CDR3 totals 15 residues. V dropped 7 bases and J dropped 1; count of bases not matched to a gene: 8. The CDR3 DNA sequence: TGTGCTAGTGTCCCCGGACTAGTCGGCACAGATACGCAGTATTTT. Translated: CASVPGLVGTDTQYF.

This chain uses TRBV7-9 with TRBJ2-3; D not certain. Trimming removed 4 bases at V and 3 bases at J, with 8 bases between. CDR1 is SEHNR, CDR2 FQNEAQ, per germline (reference sequence). The CDR3 runs to 13 residues. CDR3 coding DNA: TGTGCCAGCAGCTGGCTTGGGACAGATACGCAGTATTTT. It codes for CASSWLGTDTQYF.

The rearrangement joins TRBV7-8 to TRBJ2-5; TRBD1 or TRBD2 may be the D gene (6 bases each). Germline CDR1 reads SGHVS; CDR2 reads FQNEAQ. CDR3 length: 15 residues. V was trimmed by 3 bases and J by 4 bases, leaving 15 bases between them. CDR3 sequence (DNA): TGTGCCAGCAGCTTCGCGACAGGCGGGGTAGAGACCCAGTACTTC. Translation gives CASSFATGGVETQYF.